These 29 T cell receptor beta chains came from one sample sequenced in a study of T cell responses to AZD1222 COVID-19 vaccine. Clones were read by immunoSEQ multiplex PCR, and TCRdb kept only the in-frame ones, dropping some. The sample comprises 120,000 or so clones, under 95% of which are singletons, and about 8.3% rests with the top ten. The sample here was peripheral blood, taken on day 0 of AZD1222 vaccination. The source of these receptors is an adult in good health.

J is TRBJ1-5 and V is TRBV6-5; perhaps TRBD1 as D (5 bases). Trimming took off 6 bases at V and 6 bases at J, with 15 bases between the two ends. CDR1 MNHEY and CDR2 SVGAGI come from the germline V gene. The CDR3 consists of 14 residues. The CDR3 loop reads CASRIRQGGQPQHF. The CDR3 bases are TGTGCCAGCAGAATCCGGCAGGGAGGTCAGCCCCAGCATTTT.

In regard to this clone: A read error may account for a junction end that differs from germline. The J gene is TRBJ2-7, the V gene TRBV3-1 (or the pseudogene TRBV3-2); TRBD1 agrees at 7 bases. Germline CDR1 is LGHDT and CDR2 is YNNKEL (reference sequence). This CDR3 is 15 amino acids long. The CDR3 loop is CASSPRTGDYYKQYF. The CDR3 nucleotides read TGTGCCAGCAGCCCCCGGACAGGCGATTACTACAAGCAGTACTTC.

This clone has just a few counts. The rearrangement links TRBV2 to TRBJ2-7; D unclear. Germline V gives CDR1 SNHLY, CDR2 FYNNEI. The V and J ends lost 7 bases and 2 bases respectively, with 6 bases between them. The CDR3 has 11 amino acids. The CDR3 region is CASKRTYEQYF. The DNA for the CDR3 is TGTGCCAGCAAACGGACCTACGAGCAGTACTTC. Filled out from reference TRBV2 and TRBJ2-7, the complete variable domain reads EPEVTQTPSHQVTQMGQEVILRCVPISNHLYFYWYRQILGQKVEFLVSFYNNEISEKSEIFDDQFSVERPDGSNFTLKIRSTKLEDSAMYFCASKRTYEQYFGPGTRLTVT.

The chain uses TRBV2 and TRBJ2-2; D is ambiguous. Germline CDR1 SNHLY, CDR2 FYNNEI. V was pared by 8 bases and J by 2 bases, with 9 bases between. The CDR3 has 13 residues. In DNA, the CDR3 is TGTGCCAGCGGAAGAACTAACACCGGGGAGCTGTTTTTT. It specifies CASGRTNTGELFF.

This clone has a single count. V is TRBV10-2 and J is TRBJ2-1, with 7 bases fitting TRBD1. The CDR3 consists of 18 residues. The trim removed 4 bases at V and 3 bases at J, leaving 15 bases unmatched. Germline loops: CDR1 WSHSY, CDR2 SAAADI. For the CDR3, the DNA is TGCGCCAGCAGTGGGGGACAGCTGGTTTGGGGACACTACAATGAGCAGTTCTTC. Protein: CASSGGQLVWGHYNEQFF.

This clone was recorded once. This chain links TRBV6-5 with TRBJ1-1, with D maybe TRBD1 (5 bases). Germline lookup yields CDR1 MNHEY and CDR2 SVGAGI. V lost 4 bases to trimming and J lost 0 bases, with 12 bases between them. The CDR3 sequence is 15 residues long. In nucleotides, the CDR3 is TGTGCCAGCAGTTTCGGGGGGTGGTTGAACACTGAAGCTTTCTTT. Translation: CASSFGGWLNTEAFF.

A single count supports this clone. The CDR3 loop reads CATSRDGGVTDTQYF. The DNA of the CDR3 is TGTGCCACCAGCAGAGATGGAGGGGTAACAGATACGCAGTATTTT. The chain has TRBV15 and TRBJ2-3, with D possibly matching TRBD2 (6 bases). V dropped 0 bases and J dropped 3 bases, with 10 bases sitting between them. The CDR3 contains 15 residues. Germline V lookup: CDR1 LNHNV, CDR2 YYDKDF (reference sequence). The whole variable domain, filled in from reference TRBV15 and TRBJ2-3, reads DAMVIQNPRYQVTQFGKPVTLSCSQTLNHNVMYWYQQKSSQAPKLLFHYYDKDFNNEADTPDNFQSRRPNTSFCFLDIRSPGLGDTAMYLCATSRDGGVTDTQYFGPGTRLTVL.

The rearrangement uses TRBV11-2 and TRBJ1-2; no definite D call. Germline V gene sequence: CDR1 SGHAT, CDR2 FQNNGV. The V end was cut by 0 bases, the J end by 4 bases, with 12 bases between. This CDR3 is built from 15 residues. CDR3 coding DNA: TGTGCCAGCAGCTTAGATGGGAGAGGGATCTATGGCTACACCTTC. Protein: CASSLDGRGIYGYTF. Using reference TRBV11-2 and TRBJ1-2 for the parts outside the CDR3, the full variable domain is EAGVAQSPRYKIIEKRQSVAFWCNPISGHATLYWYQQILGQGPKLLIQFQNNGVVDDSQLPKDRFSAERLKGVDSTLKIQPAKLEDSAVYLCASSLDGRGIYGYTFGSGTRLTVV.

The chain joins TRBV12-3 or TRBV12-4 to TRBJ1-5; D gene ambiguous. The CDR3 is 12 amino acids. Trimming cost V 6 bases and J 6 bases, with 9 bases left between them. CDR3 in amino acids: CASSPSGQPQHF. In DNA, the CDR3 is TGTGCCAGCAGCCCCTCGGGTCAGCCCCAGCATTTT.

This chain uses TRBV28 with TRBJ1-5; no clear D. Trimming removed 2 bases from V and 0 bases from J, with 11 bases in between. The germline V gene encodes CDR1 MDHEN and CDR2 SYDVKM. The CDR3 runs to 16 residues. CDR3 sequence reads: CASSLRAVYSNQPQHF. The CDR3 bases are TGTGCCAGCAGTTTAAGGGCAGTATATAGCAATCAGCCCCAGCATTTT.

The rearrangement joins TRBV4-1 to TRBJ2-3; 12 nucleotides match TRBD2. Per the germline V gene, CDR1 is MGHRA and CDR2 is YSYEKL. Trimming took 2 bases from V and 4 from J; bases not matched to a gene: 4. CDR3 length: 16 amino acids. CDR3 sequence: CASSQSGTSGSDTQYF. Written as DNA, the CDR3 is TGCGCCAGCAGCCAATCCGGGACTAGCGGGTCAGATACGCAGTATTTT.

The DNA for the CDR3 is TGTGCCAGCAGCTTGATACAGTTAGCCGTGGGCTACACCTTC. Its translation: CASSLIQLAVGYTF. The V call is TRBV5-5, the J call TRBJ1-2; D is ambiguous. Germline V lookup: CDR1 SGHKS, CDR2 YYEKEE (reference sequence). Trimming pared 1 base from V and 8 bases from J, leaving 15 bases between. The CDR3 has 14 residues.

The chain is built from TRBV9 and TRBJ1-1; D is possibly TRBD1 (6 bases). The CDR3 is 14 amino acids. The germline V gene has CDR1 SGDLS and CDR2 YYNGEE. V dropped 0 bases and J dropped 6 bases, with 12 bases sitting between them. CDR3 sequence (DNA): TGTGCCAGCAGCGTAGAGGGGGGAAACGCTGAAGCTTTCTTT. This codes for CASSVEGGNAEAFF.

The chain joins TRBV30 to TRBJ1-6; TRBD1 might be the D (6 bases). Trimming cost V 0 bases and J 9 bases, with 15 bases left between them. The CDR3 covers 15 residues. Germline V gives CDR1 GTSNPN, CDR2 SVGIG (reference sequence). This CDR3 is CAWSVKQGFRSPLHF. DNA of the CDR3: TGTGCCTGGAGTGTTAAACAGGGCTTTCGTTCACCCCTCCACTTT.

In its sample, this clone was seen once. This chain joins TRBV7-2 and TRBJ1-2, with unresolved D. Germline CDR1 and CDR2: SGHTA and FQGNSA. This CDR3 has 11 residues. V lost 6 bases and J 5 bases, leaving 7 bases between the germline ends. The chain's CDR3 is CASSLNYGYTF. The CDR3 DNA sequence: TGTGCCAGCAGTTTAAATTATGGCTACACCTTC.

V usage is TRBV6-5 and J usage is TRBJ2-3; the match to TRBD1 covers 7 bases. Looked up from germline, CDR1 is MNHEY and CDR2 is SVGAGI. Trimming at V came to 4 bases and at J to 2 bases, leaving 6 bases not matched to a gene. CDR3 length: 15 residues. CDR3 DNA sequence: TGTGCCAGCAGTTCTCCGACAGGGCTCACAGATACGCAGTATTTT. This translates into CASSSPTGLTDTQYF.

The rearrangement uses TRBV5-1 and TRBJ1-6; no clear D gene. V gave up 0 bases and J gave up 7 bases, with 14 bases separating them. The CDR3 extends over 16 amino acids. Germline-derived CDR1 and CDR2 are SGHRS and YFSETQ. The CDR3 reads CASSLAGTGINSPLHF. DNA for the CDR3: TGCGCCAGCAGCTTGGCGGGAACGGGGATCAATTCACCCCTCCACTTT.

DNA for the CDR3: TGTGCCAGCAGTTACTCGAGGGGCGGGCGGGGTGAAAAACTGTTTTTT. Amino acid sequence: CASSYSRGGRGEKLFF. V is TRBV6-5 and J is TRBJ1-4; possible D gene TRBD1, 5 bases. This CDR3 contains 16 residues. V was trimmed by 0 bases and J by 7 bases, leaving 15 bases between them. Looked up from germline, CDR1 is MNHEY and CDR2 is SVGAGI.

The rearrangement joins TRBV6-6 to TRBJ1-6; a possible D gene is TRBD1 (6 bases). Germline CDR1 MNHNY, CDR2 SVGAGI (reference sequence). CDR3 length: 15 residues. V lost 4 bases, J lost 7 bases, and 14 bases lay in between. Here the CDR3 DNA reads TGTGCCAGCAGTTCCTCAGGGGTTCGAAATTCACCCCTCCACTTT. It codes for CASSSSGVRNSPLHF.

V gene TRBV11-2 combines with J gene TRBJ2-1; TRBD2 aligns across 8 bases. The CDR3 runs to 17 residues. Germline values: CDR1 SGHAT, CDR2 FQNNGV. Trimming cost V 5 bases and J 0 bases; bases outside gene matches: 9. The CDR3, as DNA: TGTGCCAGCAGCCCCAAGTCGAGCGGGGGCTCCTACAATGAGCAGTTCTTC. This translates into CASSPKSSGGSYNEQFF.

The chain employs TRBV2 and TRBJ2-1; 10 nucleotides line up with TRBD2. The germline gives CDR1 SNHLY, CDR2 FYNNEI. After removal of 6 bases from V and 2 bases from J, the junction contained 4 bases not matched to a gene. There are 15 residues in the CDR3. The CDR3 DNA reads TGTGCCAGCAGAGTTAGCGGGGGGCCCTACAATGAGCAGTTCTTC. Encoded protein: CASRVSGGPYNEQFF.

The V and J genes are TRBV19 and TRBJ1-1; no definite D call. Germline V gene data show CDR1 as LNHDA and CDR2 as SQIVND (reference sequence). V lost 2 bases, J lost 3 bases, and 16 bases lay in between. This CDR3 spans 16 amino acids. CDR3 DNA sequence: TGTGCCAGTAGTATACCGCCGCCCCGCGGATACACTGAAGCTTTCTTT. Translating gives CASSIPPPRGYTEAFF.

The genes are TRBV27 and TRBJ1-6, with unresolved D. Looked up from germline, CDR1 is MNHEY and CDR2 is SMNVEV (reference sequence). V shed 0 bases and J shed 0 bases, with 12 bases lying between them. The CDR3 covers 18 residues. The CDR3 spells CASSLSGRVSSYNSPLHF. DNA of the CDR3: TGTGCCAGCAGTTTATCGGGTAGGGTGAGCTCCTATAATTCACCCCTCCACTTT.

The genes are TRBV4-1 and TRBJ2-7, with D perhaps matching TRBD1 or TRBD2 (6 bases each). The V end lost 4 bases, the J end lost 2 bases, and 9 bases lay between the germline ends. Per germline, CDR1 MGHRA and CDR2 YSYEKL. This CDR3 contains 13 residues. CDR3: CASSPGATYEQYF. CDR3 sequence (DNA): TGCGCCAGCAGCCCGGGGGCAACCTACGAGCAGTACTTC.

This chain links TRBV28 with TRBJ2-3; D possibly corresponds to TRBD2 (6 bases). This CDR3 is built from 13 residues. Trimming removed 7 bases at V and 2 bases at J, with 10 bases between. CDR1 MDHEN and CDR2 SYDVKM come from the germline V gene. The CDR3 reads CASIAGNTDTQYF. CDR3 DNA: TGTGCCAGCATCGCGGGGAACACAGATACGCAGTATTTT.

This chain links TRBV11-3 with TRBJ1-1; D ambiguous. Germline V gene data show CDR1 as SGHNT and CDR2 as YENEEA. The CDR3 extends over 14 amino acids. V was cut by 4 bases and J by 8 bases, with 17 bases left in between. The CDR3 DNA reads as TGTGCCAGCAGCTCCTTGAACAGCCGCGGGGAAGCTTTCTTT. Its protein is CASSSLNSRGEAFF.

This clone has more than one count but fewer than ten. The V call is TRBV7-9, the J call TRBJ2-1; no definite D call. The CDR3 runs 12 residues. Germline CDR1 is SEHNR and CDR2 is FQNEAQ (reference sequence). V gave up 8 bases and J gave up 6 bases, with 11 bases separating them. The CDR3 sequence: CASAGWVNEQFF. The CDR3 nucleotides are TGTGCCAGCGCCGGCTGGGTCAATGAGCAGTTCTTC.

J is TRBJ1-2 and V is TRBV28; D not resolved. The ends were cut back, 6 bases at V and 7 bases at J, with 18 bases in the middle. CDR1 is MDHEN and CDR2 is SYDVKM in the germline V gene. CDR3 length equals 14 residues. For the CDR3, the DNA is TGTGCCAGCAGACCACATTCGGGGTTGCTTGGCTACACCTTC. This codes for CASRPHSGLLGYTF.

V usage is TRBV7-8 and J usage is TRBJ2-7, with D hard to call. The ends were cut back, 3 bases at V and 6 bases at J, with 9 bases in the middle. This CDR3 has 12 residues. Germline-derived CDR1 and CDR2 are SGHVS and FQNEAQ. The CDR3 DNA is TGTGCCAGCAGCTTTAGATTTAGCGAGCAGTACTTC. This codes for CASSFRFSEQYF.